The rows below give T cell receptor beta chains drawn from one sample of a study of cytomegalovirus exposure and HLA in healthy donors. TCRdb's table, derived via immunoSEQ multiplex PCR, lists solely in-frame clones and lacks some. The sample comprises about 160,000 clones, 80% to 90% of which are singletons, and 5.7% rests with the top ten. Sequencing used PBMCs. The receptors shown here come from a woman aged 25 to 39 in good health and CMV-seronegative. CDR3s include the opening cysteine and the closing phenylalanine or tryptophan. Each record gives: V gene, D gene, clone size, J gene, CDR3 protein, CDR3 DNA. The D gene is left open where the match is weak. Expanded clones are given a class, and other clones once, few, many or no size at all.

TRBV9	TRBD2	NA	TRBJ2-2	CASSGAGGGTNTGELFF	TGTGCCAGCAGCGGTGCCGGCGGGGGGACGAACACCGGGGAGCTGTTTTTT
TRBV19	NA	NA	TRBJ1-2	CASRNLQGRNYGYTF	TGTGCCAGTAGGAATCTACAGGGTCGGAACTATGGCTACACCTTC
TRBV18	TRBD1	NA	TRBJ1-6	CASSLNNLQGAMSLPLHF	TGTGCCAGCTCCCTCAACAATCTACAGGGGGCTATGAGTCTACCCCTCCACTTT
TRBV5-1	TRBD1	NA	TRBJ1-2	CASSLWGQGEGYTF	TGCGCCAGCAGCTTGTGGGGACAGGGGGAAGGCTACACCTTC
TRBV27	TRBD1	NA	TRBJ1-2	CASRGWGTADGYTF	TGTGCCAGCAGGGGGTGGGGGACAGCTGATGGCTACACCTTC
TRBV19	NA	NA	TRBJ1-5	CASSSGSHQPQHF	TGTGCCAGTAGTTCAGGGTCACATCAGCCCCAGCATTTT
TRBV18	NA	NA	TRBJ1-2	CASSPNLNYGYTF	TGTGCCAGCTCACCAAACCTTAACTATGGCTACACCTTC
TRBV5-4	TRBD1	NA	TRBJ2-7	CASSSPMGTGIDEQYF	TGTGCCAGCAGTTCTCCAATGGGGACAGGGATCGACGAGCAGTACTTC
TRBV7-9	NA	NA	TRBJ1-1	CASSFLRTGMNTEAFF	TGTGCCAGCAGCTTCCTTCGGACGGGGATGAACACTGAAGCTTTCTTT
TRBV7-6	TRBD2	NA	TRBJ2-7	CASSLGSNGLAVSYEQYF	TGTGCCAGCAGCTTAGGCTCAAATGGACTAGCGGTGTCCTACGAGCAGTACTTC
TRBV7-3	NA	NA	TRBJ2-2	CASSLAFGVDTGELFF	TGTGCCAGCAGCTTAGCGTTTGGGGTGGACACCGGGGAGCTGTTTTTT
TRBV2	TRBD2	NA	TRBJ2-1	CASGRTRNNEQFF	TGTGCCAGCGGTCGGACTAGGAACAATGAGCAGTTCTTC
TRBV6-6	TRBD1	NA	TRBJ1-2	CASSGTEDGYTF	TGTGCCAGCAGCGGGACAGAAGATGGCTACACCTTC
TRBV4-3	NA	few	TRBJ1-2	CASSQGLGSGIGYTF	TGCGCCAGCAGCCAAGGACTTGGGTCGGGCATTGGCTACACCTTC
TRBV7-8	TRBD2	once	TRBJ2-7	CASSLEAGRGQVYEQYF	TGTGCCAGCAGCTTAGAGGCCGGGAGGGGACAAGTTTACGAGCAGTACTTC
TRBV27	NA	NA	TRBJ2-6	CARGWDSGANVLTF	TGTGCCAGAGGGTGGGACTCTGGGGCCAACGTCCTGACTTTC
TRBV5-4	NA	NA	TRBJ2-1	CASSLVSRGDNEQFF	TGTGCCAGCAGCTTGGTTTCCAGGGGGGACAATGAGCAGTTCTTC
TRBV6-5	NA	NA	TRBJ1-6	CASSFGQQNSPLHF	TGTGCCAGCAGTTTCGGACAGCAAAATTCACCCCTCCACTTT
TRBV6-4	NA	NA	TRBJ2-2	CASSDGSDTGELFF	TGTGCCAGCAGTGACGGGAGCGACACCGGGGAGCTGTTTTTT
TRBV9	TRBD1	once	TRBJ1-2	CASSAGNSPGGIGGYTF	TGTGCCAGCAGCGCGGGGAATTCCCCAGGGGGCATCGGGGGCTACACCTTC
TRBV4-3	NA	once	TRBJ2-7	CASSQGGSYEQYF	TGCGCCAGCAGCCAAGGAGGATCCTACGAGCAGTACTTC
TRBV30	NA	NA	TRBJ1-1	CAWRLPQASREAFF	TGTGCCTGGAGACTCCCTCAGGCCTCCAGGGAAGCTTTCTTT
TRBV5-1	NA	NA	TRBJ1-1	CASSLDSTEAFF	TGCGCCAGCAGCTTGGACTCCACTGAAGCTTTCTTT
TRBV25-1	TRBD2	NA	TRBJ2-3	CASSSVGGDTDTQYF	TGTGCCAGCTCGAGCGTGGGGGGGGACACAGATACGCAGTATTTT
TRBV7-2	NA	NA	TRBJ2-1	CASSPQGNEQFF	TGTGCCAGCAGCCCACAGGGAAATGAGCAGTTCTTC
TRBV27	TRBD1	NA	TRBJ1-2	CASSLRETGGYGYTF	TGTGCCAGCAGTTTAAGGGAGACAGGGGGCTATGGCTACACCTTC
TRBV6-5	NA	NA	TRBJ2-1	CASTRSQSNEQFF	TGTGCCAGCACTCGCTCACAAAGCAATGAGCAGTTCTTC
TRBV19	NA	NA	TRBJ1-6	CASSIIGDSSPLHF	TGTGCCAGTAGTATAATCGGGGATAGTTCACCCCTCCACTTT
TRBV25-1	TRBD1	NA	TRBJ2-7	CASSETGENYEQYF	TGTGCCAGCAGTGAAACAGGGGAGAACTACGAGCAGTACTTC
TRBV7-2	TRBD2	NA	TRBJ2-7	CASSLAGGETYEQYF	TGTGCCAGCAGCTTAGCTGGGGGGGAGACCTACGAGCAGTACTTC
TRBV28	NA	NA	TRBJ2-2	CASSLRLYTGELFF	TGTGCCAGCAGTTTGCGGCTTTACACCGGGGAGCTGTTTTTT
TRBV7-9	TRBD1	NA	TRBJ1-1	CASSPGGVMNTEAFF	TGTGCCAGCAGCCCAGGGGGAGTGATGAACACTGAAGCTTTCTTT
TRBV18	NA	few	TRBJ1-1	CASSPQSNTEAFF	TGTGCCAGCTCACCGCAGAGTAACACTGAAGCTTTCTTT
TRBV29-1	NA	NA	TRBJ1-1	CSVGGQGKGTEAFF	TGCAGCGTTGGAGGCCAGGGGAAGGGCACTGAAGCTTTCTTT
TRBV27	TRBD1	few	TRBJ2-3	CATRDRGSSTDTQYF	TGTGCCACCCGCGACAGGGGCTCTAGCACAGATACGCAGTATTTT
TRBV15	TRBD2	NA	TRBJ2-3	CATSREMGLAGGSQVTQYF	TGTGCCACCAGCAGGGAAATGGGGCTGGCGGGAGGTTCGCAGGTTACGCAGTATTTT
TRBV7-6	TRBD1	once	TRBJ2-7	CASSLVGRGPNEQYF	TGTGCCAGCAGCTTAGTTGGCAGGGGGCCCAACGAGCAGTACTTC
TRBV2	NA	NA	TRBJ2-2	CASSRDFTGELFF	TGTGCCAGCAGCAGGGATTTCACCGGGGAGCTGTTTTTT
TRBV2	NA	NA	TRBJ1-5	CASERGWNQPQHF	TGTGCCAGCGAGAGGGGTTGGAATCAGCCCCAGCATTTT
TRBV28	NA	NA	TRBJ2-5	CASSMQPIQETQYF	TGTGCCAGCAGCATGCAGCCCATCCAAGAGACCCAGTACTTC
TRBV27	NA	NA	TRBJ2-2	CASSWRVSTGELFF	TGTGCCAGCAGCTGGAGGGTGTCCACCGGGGAGCTGTTTTTT
TRBV5-1	NA	once	TRBJ1-1	CASSLQENTEAFF	TGCGCCAGCAGCTTACAGGAGAACACTGAAGCTTTCTTT
TRBV30	TRBD2	NA	TRBJ2-7	CAAELATSYEQYF	TGTGCCGCAGAACTAGCGACTTCCTACGAGCAGTACTTC
TRBV4-2	NA	NA	TRBJ1-3	CASSPTISGNTIYF	TGTGCCAGCAGCCCAACTATCTCTGGAAACACCATATATTTT
TRBV7-9	NA	once	TRBJ1-5	CASSQTENQPQHF	TGTGCCAGCAGCCAGACAGAGAATCAGCCCCAGCATTTT
TRBV4-3	NA	NA	TRBJ2-3	CASSPLVASGTDTQYF	TGCGCCAGCAGCCCATTAGTGGCTTCAGGTACAGATACGCAGTATTTT
TRBV27	TRBD2	NA	TRBJ2-7	CASSLASGTSYEQYF	TGTGCCAGCAGTTTAGCTAGCGGGACTTCCTACGAGCAGTACTTC